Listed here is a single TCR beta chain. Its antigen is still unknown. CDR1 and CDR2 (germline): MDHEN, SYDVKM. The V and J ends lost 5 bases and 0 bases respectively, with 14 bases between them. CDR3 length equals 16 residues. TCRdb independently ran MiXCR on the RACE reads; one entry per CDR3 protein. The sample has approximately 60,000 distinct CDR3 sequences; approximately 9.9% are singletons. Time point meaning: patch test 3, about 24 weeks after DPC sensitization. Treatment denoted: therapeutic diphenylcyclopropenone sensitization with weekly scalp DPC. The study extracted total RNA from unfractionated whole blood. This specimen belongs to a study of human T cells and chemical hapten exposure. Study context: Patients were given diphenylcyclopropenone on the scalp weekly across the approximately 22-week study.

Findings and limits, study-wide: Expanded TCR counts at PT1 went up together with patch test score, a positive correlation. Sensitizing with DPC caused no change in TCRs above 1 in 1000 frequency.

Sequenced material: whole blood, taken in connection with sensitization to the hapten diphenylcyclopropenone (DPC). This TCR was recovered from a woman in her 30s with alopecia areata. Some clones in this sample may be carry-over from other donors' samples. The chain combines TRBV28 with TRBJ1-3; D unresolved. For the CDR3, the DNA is TGTGCCAGCAGTGCCTTAGACCGAGACTCTGGAAACACCATATATTTT. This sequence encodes CASSALDRDSGNTIYF.